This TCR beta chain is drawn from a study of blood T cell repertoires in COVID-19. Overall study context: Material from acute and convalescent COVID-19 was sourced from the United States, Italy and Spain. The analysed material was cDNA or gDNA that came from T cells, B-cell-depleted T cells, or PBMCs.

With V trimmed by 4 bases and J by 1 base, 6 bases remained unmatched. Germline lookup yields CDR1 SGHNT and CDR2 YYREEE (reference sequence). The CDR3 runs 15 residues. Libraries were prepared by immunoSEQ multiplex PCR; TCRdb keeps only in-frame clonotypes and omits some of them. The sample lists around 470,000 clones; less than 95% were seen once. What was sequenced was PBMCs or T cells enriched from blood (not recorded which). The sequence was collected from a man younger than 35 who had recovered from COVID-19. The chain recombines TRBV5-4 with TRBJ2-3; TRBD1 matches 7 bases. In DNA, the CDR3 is TGTGCCAGCAGCAGGGACAGCCAAGGCACAGATACGCAGTATTTT. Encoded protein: CASSRDSQGTDTQYF.